This TCR beta chain derives from a study of blood T cells in healthy people across ages. Study-wide points: More naive CD4+ cells and higher diversity were found in long-lived than in aged donors.

A J-beta primer mix and a sample-barcoded 5' primer were used in a second PCR of about 7 to 12 cycles. In TCRdb, the 5' RACE reads were re-called with MiXCR into one record per CDR3 protein. The sample has 1.5 million to 2 million distinct CDR3 sequences; roughly 30% are singletons. This CDR3 contains 14 residues. The germline V gene encodes CDR1 MNHNS and CDR2 SASEGT. Between the trimmed V and J ends, which lost 3 bases and 4 bases, there was a span of 11 bases. This clonotype has a count of ten or more. The antigen is undetermined. The sample was blood. This receptor was taken from a woman in her 30s in good health. The chain joins TRBV6-1 to TRBJ2-3; D might be TRBD2 (6 bases). CDR3 residues: CASSDGRDADTQYF. CDR3 sequence (DNA): TGTGCCAGCAGTGACGGGCGGGACGCAGATACGCAGTATTTT.